The 30 T cell receptor beta chains in this list originate from one sample, sequenced in a study of human T cells and chemical hapten exposure. Time point specified: patch test 1, 2 weeks after DPC sensitization. Treatment described: therapeutic diphenylcyclopropenone sensitization with weekly scalp DPC. TCRdb reprocessed the RACE reads via MiXCR and lists one record per CDR3 protein. The repertoire holds fewer than 400,000 distinct CDR3 sequences, with under 9% as singletons. This material consisted of whole blood, taken in connection with sensitization to the hapten diphenylcyclopropenone (DPC). All receptors come from a woman aged 18-29 years with alopecia areata. Some clones in this sample may be carry-over from other donors' samples.

This chain links TRBV27 with TRBJ2-7; a weak D match, TRBD1 (5 bases). Germline loops: CDR1 MNHEY, CDR2 SMNVEV (reference sequence). With 5 bases removed from V and 8 bases from J, the gap between germline ends came to 10 bases. The CDR3 length is 11 residues. The CDR3 DNA is TGTGCCAGCAGTACCTTGGACAAGCAGTACTTC. It codes for CASSTLDKQYF.

The J gene is TRBJ2-6, the V gene TRBV7-8, with a tentative D call TRBD2 (7 bases). The V end lost 5 bases, the J end lost 4 bases, and 21 bases lay between the germline ends. CDR1 is SGHVS, CDR2 FQNEAQ, per germline. The CDR3 extends over 18 amino acids. The CDR3 is CASSPRRGGPAGANVLTF. The CDR3 bases are TGTGCCAGCAGCCCCCGAAGGGGGGGGCCAGCGGGGGCCAACGTCCTGACTTTC. The variable domain in full, with the rest retrieved from reference TRBV7-8 and TRBJ2-6, is GAGVSQSPRYKVAKRGQDVALRCDPISGHVSLFWYQQALGQGPEFLTYFQNEAQLDKSGLPSDRFFAERPEGSVSTLKIQRTQQEDSAVYLCASSPRRGGPAGANVLTFGAGSRLTVL.

This clonotype was observed a handful of times. This sequence joins TRBV29-1 and TRBJ1-4, with 7 bases aligning to TRBD1. The junction had 7 bases not matched to a gene; V was cut back by 5 bases and J by 7 bases. Germline values: CDR1 SQVTM, CDR2 ANQGSEA. The CDR3 consists of 13 residues. In nucleotides, the CDR3 is TGCAGCGTTCCGGGACAGTGGGGTGAAAAACTGTTTTTT. Residues: CSVPGQWGEKLFF. Filled out from reference TRBV29-1 and TRBJ1-4, the complete variable domain reads SAVISQKPSRDICQRGTSLTIQCQVDSQVTMMFWYRQQPGQSLTLIATANQGSEATYESGFVIDKFPISRPNLTFSTLTVSNMSPEDSSIYLCSVPGQWGEKLFFGSGTQLSVL.

The rearrangement links TRBV6-5 to TRBJ1-5, with TRBD1 as a possible D gene (6 bases). V was cut by 6 bases and J by 5 bases, with 17 bases left in between. The CDR3 has 15 residues. Germline V gene sequence: CDR1 MNHEY, CDR2 SVGAGI. For the CDR3, the DNA is TGTGCCAGCAGCCGGGGGCTAGGATATGATCAGCCCCAGCATTTT. As protein: CASSRGLGYDQPQHF.

This clonotype has ten or more counts. This rearrangement joins TRBV7-9 to TRBJ2-7; 8 bases match TRBD1. The length of the CDR3 is 15 residues. The V gene's germline CDR1 is SEHNR and CDR2 FQNEAQ (reference sequence). Losses at the gene ends were 2 bases for V and 2 bases for J; bases not matched to a gene: 5. Here the CDR3 reads CASSLSGGGTYEQYF. The CDR3 region has the DNA TGTGCCAGCAGCTTATCAGGGGGCGGTACCTACGAGCAGTACTTC.

This clonotype has ten or more counts. V gene TRBV4-2 combines with J gene TRBJ2-3, with D possibly TRBD1 on 5 matching bases. The CDR3 spans 13 residues. Germline CDR1 and CDR2: LGHNA and YNFKEQ. Trimming left V 4 bases short and J 2 bases short, with 7 bases between. For the CDR3, the DNA is TGTGCCAGCAGCCGGGGCGTCACAGATACGCAGTATTTT. This codes for CASSRGVTDTQYF.

This clonotype has at least ten counts. The chain employs TRBV29-1 and TRBJ2-7; 10 bases align to TRBD1. CDR1 SQVTM and CDR2 ANQGSEA come from the germline V gene. This CDR3 is built from 13 residues. V gave up 5 bases and J gave up 1 base; unmatched junction bases: 2. The CDR3 here is CSVRTGGSYEQYF. The CDR3 DNA sequence: TGCAGCGTTCGGACAGGGGGGTCCTACGAGCAGTACTTC.

This clonotype was counted ten times or more. The genes are TRBV12-3 or TRBV12-4 and TRBJ1-2; D is unclear. The CDR3 spans 15 residues. Trimming cost V 6 bases and J 4 bases, with 18 bases left between them. CDR3: CASSHYRRASYGYTF. The CDR3 region has the DNA TGTGCCAGCAGCCATTATAGACGGGCTTCCTATGGCTACACCTTC.

The J gene is TRBJ1-2, the V gene TRBV7-3; D is ambiguous. Germline CDR1 reads SGHTA; CDR2 reads FQGTGA. The CDR3 covers 15 residues. V lost 2 bases and J lost 4, with 14 bases in between. In DNA, the CDR3 is TGTGCCAGCAGCTTAGGGCCGTCAGGTGGCTATGGCTACACCTTC. Protein product: CASSLGPSGGYGYTF.

Only a few counts were recorded for this clonotype. This chain links TRBV6-5 with TRBJ1-2; 7 nucleotides align to TRBD1. Germline V gene data show CDR1 as MNHEY and CDR2 as SVGAGI. This CDR3 is 16 amino acids long. Trimming took 6 bases from V and 5 from J; bases not matched to a gene: 15. The CDR3 bases are TGTGCCAGCAGCCGAGGCGTCCGGGACAGTAATTATGGCTACACCTTC. It codes for CASSRGVRDSNYGYTF.

V and J are TRBV12-3 or TRBV12-4 and TRBJ1-6, with TRBD1 matching over 8 bases. This CDR3 is built from 13 residues. Germline trimming cut 6 bases from V and 8 bases from J; bases unmatched to any gene: 3. CDR3 sequence reads: CASRATGDSPLHF. The CDR3 DNA reads as TGTGCCAGCAGAGCGACAGGGGATTCACCCCTCCACTTT.

This clonotype was recorded at least ten times. The chain is built from TRBV5-1 and TRBJ2-4, with D maybe TRBD1 (6 bases). Per germline, CDR1 SGHRS and CDR2 YFSETQ. Trimming cost V 4 bases and J 0 bases, with 11 bases left between them. The CDR3 is 15 residues long. CDR3 sequence reads: CASSQLQGAKNIQYF. CDR3 bases: TGCGCCAGCAGCCAACTACAGGGAGCCAAAAACATTCAGTACTTC. Based on the CDR3 plus reference TRBV5-1 and TRBJ2-4, the full variable domain is KAGVTQTPRYLIKTRGQQVTLSCSPISGHRSVSWYQQTPGQGLQFLFEYFSETQRNKGNFPGRFSGRQFSNSRSEMNVSTLELGDSALYLCASSQLQGAKNIQYFGAGTRLSVL.

This rearrangement joins TRBV12-3 or TRBV12-4 to TRBJ2-2; tentative D call: TRBD1 (5 bases). There are 13 residues in the CDR3. Trimming cost V 5 bases and J 7 bases, with 11 bases left between them. CDR3 in DNA: TGTGCCAGCAGTCAGGGAATTAACGGGGAGCTGTTTTTT. It translates to CASSQGINGELFF.

This clonotype was seen a handful of times. The J gene is TRBJ1-5, the V gene TRBV7-9; D is uncertain. Germline CDR1 and CDR2: SEHNR and FQNEAQ (reference sequence). The CDR3 consists of 12 residues. Between the trimmed V and J ends, which lost 3 bases and 7 bases, there was a span of 7 bases. CDR3 loop: CASSLWRQPQHF. DNA for the CDR3: TGTGCCAGCAGCTTGTGGAGGCAGCCCCAGCATTTT.

This clonotype was seen more than once but under ten times. The genes are TRBV20-1 and TRBJ2-3; unclear D gene. CDR3 length: 14 amino acids. The germline V and J ends were trimmed by 0 bases and 8 bases, with 15 bases remaining between them. Germline lookup yields CDR1 DFQATT and CDR2 SNEGSKA (reference sequence). The CDR3 reads CSARDPTGPGTQYF. Written as DNA, the CDR3 is TGCAGTGCTAGAGATCCCACCGGGCCGGGTACGCAGTATTTT.

The rearrangement joins TRBV6-5 to TRBJ1-4; D gene ambiguous. V was shortened by 2 bases and J by 7 bases, with 11 bases between the two germline ends. Germline assignment: CDR1 MNHEY and CDR2 SVGAGI. This CDR3 has 14 residues. The CDR3 sequence: CASSYVQTPEKLFF. The CDR3 DNA reads as TGTGCCAGCAGTTACGTACAGACGCCTGAAAAACTGTTTTTT.

This clonotype was detected only a few times. CDR3 sequence reads: CARSFLRGGTNQPQHF. In nucleotides, the CDR3 is TGTGCCAGATCTTTTCTAAGGGGCGGCACTAATCAGCCCCAGCATTTT. This chain joins TRBV9 and TRBJ1-5; D is perhaps TRBD1 (5 bases). Trimming took 8 bases from V and 4 from J, leaving 22 bases between them. This CDR3 contains 16 residues. From germline, CDR1 is SGDLS and CDR2 YYNGEE.

In the case of this clonotype: Since a much larger clone is just one base distant, this may be a read error. The J gene is TRBJ2-5, the V gene TRBV12-3 or TRBV12-4, with D uncertain. The CDR3 consists of 15 residues. Here the CDR3 DNA reads TGTGCCAGCTGTTTTAAGTCGTCAGCCCAAGAGACCCAGTACTTC. It yields the protein CASCFKSSAQETQYF.

This clonotype was seen at least ten times. The V and J genes are TRBV28 and TRBJ1-2; 7 bases align to TRBD1. CDR1 is MDHEN and CDR2 is SYDVKM in the germline V gene. The CDR3 has 16 amino acids. Unmatched junction bases numbered 13, after V lost 1 base and J lost 8 bases. The CDR3, as DNA: TGTGCCAGCAGTTTATCAACTGACAGGGCAATTCGGGGCTACACCTTC. As protein: CASSLSTDRAIRGYTF.

In this sample, this clonotype turned up a few times. The rearrangement links TRBV10-3 to TRBJ1-1; no definite D call. This CDR3 has 14 amino acids. Trimming removed 4 bases at V and 2 bases at J, with 11 bases between. Germline V gene lookup returns CDR1 ENHRY and CDR2 SYGVKD. CDR3 DNA: TGTGCCATCAGTGGCGCAGCTGAAAACACTGAAGCTTTCTTT. Translation gives CAISGAAENTEAFF.

The chain links TRBV12-3 or TRBV12-4 to TRBJ1-6; D is possibly TRBD1 (5 bases). Trimming cost V 7 bases and J 7 bases, with 14 bases left between them. The CDR3 consists of 14 residues. CDR3 in DNA: TGTGCCAGCACCCTGGGGGGAAGAAATTCACCCCTCCACTTT. Amino acids: CASTLGGRNSPLHF.

This sequence joins TRBV12-3 or TRBV12-4 and TRBJ2-7, with D unresolved. The V end was cut by 4 bases, the J end by 5 bases, with 12 bases between. This CDR3 comprises 13 residues. CDR3: CASSSHGENEQYF. DNA for the CDR3: TGTGCCAGCAGTTCCCATGGGGAAAACGAGCAGTACTTC.

This clonotype was observed a handful of times. The chain employs TRBV2 and TRBJ2-5, with TRBD2 identical over 8 bases. Germline loops: CDR1 SNHLY, CDR2 FYNNEI. With V trimmed by 5 bases and J by 2 bases, 7 bases remained unmatched. This CDR3 spans 15 amino acids. CDR3 amino acids: CASSRRGELQETQYF. The CDR3 DNA sequence: TGTGCCAGCAGTAGGCGGGGGGAACTACAAGAGACCCAGTACTTC.

A few counts support this clonotype. The V call is TRBV2, the J call TRBJ1-2; D is undetermined. The CDR3 length is 14 residues. Germline V gene data show CDR1 as SNHLY and CDR2 as FYNNEI. Trimming cost V 4 bases and J 8 bases, with 17 bases left between them. The CDR3 DNA sequence: TGTGCCAGCAGTGTCCCTCCGGGGAATAGCGGCTACACCTTC. The encoded protein is CASSVPPGNSGYTF.

The sample holds many counts of this clonotype. The rearrangement links TRBV7-9 to TRBJ2-6, with D uncertain. Germline values: CDR1 SEHNR, CDR2 FQNEAQ (reference sequence). V was cut by 1 base and J by 0 bases, with 7 bases left in between. This CDR3 comprises 16 residues. CDR3 sequence reads: CASSLGLSSGANVLTF. DNA for the CDR3: TGTGCCAGCAGCTTAGGCCTGAGCTCTGGGGCCAACGTCCTGACTTTC.

The chain combines TRBV6-2 or TRBV6-3 with TRBJ1-2, with 7 bases matching TRBD1. V shed 5 bases and J 8 bases; nucleotides not matched to a gene: 11. Germline CDR1 reads MNHEY; CDR2 reads SVGEGT. The CDR3 consists of 14 residues. The CDR3 spells CASSEVQGSGGYTF. The CDR3 nucleotides are TGTGCCAGCAGTGAAGTACAGGGGTCGGGAGGCTACACCTTC.

There are many counts of this clonotype. The chain couples TRBV4-3 to TRBJ2-1, with 12 bases aligning to TRBD2. The germline CDR1 and CDR2 sequences are LGHNA and YSLEER. The CDR3 spans 15 residues. The J segment lost 5 bases and the V segment lost 4 bases, leaving 3 bases of the junction unmatched. Here the CDR3 DNA reads TGCGCCAGCAGCCGACTAGCGGGGGACAACAATGAGCAGTTCTTC. Translating it yields CASSRLAGDNNEQFF.

This clonotype appeared many times. V gene TRBV6-6 combines with J gene TRBJ2-4; D is possibly TRBD1 or TRBD2 (6 bases each). Germline V CDR1 and CDR2: MNHNY, SVGAGI (reference sequence). Between the trimmed V and J ends, which lost 6 bases and 1 base, there was a span of 13 bases. This CDR3 is 15 amino acids long. CDR3 nucleotides: TGTGCCAGCAGAACGGGGGCGGGGGCCAAAAACATTCAGTACTTC. This gives the protein CASRTGAGAKNIQYF.

Only a few counts were recorded for this clonotype. The chain has TRBV11-2 and TRBJ1-1, with TRBD1 as a possible D gene (6 bases). V was clipped by 4 bases and J by 0 bases, with 18 bases between them. The CDR3 loop spans 17 amino acids. CDR1 and CDR2 (germline): SGHAT, FQNNGV. The CDR3 coding sequence is TGTGCCAGCAGCTCCATAGGTGAGGGGGTTATGAACACTGAAGCTTTCTTT. This sequence encodes CASSSIGEGVMNTEAFF.

V gene TRBV6-9 combines with J gene TRBJ2-4; maybe TRBD1 (5 bases). Trimming took off 7 bases at V and 1 base at J, with 17 bases between the two ends. There are 16 residues in the CDR3. Germline values: CDR1 MNHGY, CDR2 SVAAGI. CDR3 sequence (DNA): TGTGCCAGCACTCCCCGACAGAGCGCGGCCAAAAACATTCAGTACTTC. It is translated as CASTPRQSAAKNIQYF.